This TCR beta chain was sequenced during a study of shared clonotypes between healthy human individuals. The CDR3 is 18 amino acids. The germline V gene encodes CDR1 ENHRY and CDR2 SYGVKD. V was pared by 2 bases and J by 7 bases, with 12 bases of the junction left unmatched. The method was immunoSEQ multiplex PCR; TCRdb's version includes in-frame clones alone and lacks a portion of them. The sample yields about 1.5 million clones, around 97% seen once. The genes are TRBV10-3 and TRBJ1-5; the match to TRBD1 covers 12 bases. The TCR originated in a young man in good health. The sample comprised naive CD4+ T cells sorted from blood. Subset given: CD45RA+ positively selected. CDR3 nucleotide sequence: TGTGCCATCAGTGAGACCGGGACAGGGGGCTTTCTTAGGCAGCCCCAGCATTTT. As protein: CAISETGTGGFLRQPQHF.